This T cell receptor (beta chain) emerged from a study of T-cell memory formation after mild COVID-19. Constant-segment-primed 5'RACE gave TCR alpha and TCR beta cDNA libraries with sample barcodes and UMIs. TCRdb re-derived calls from the 5' RACE reads in MiXCR, one entry per CDR3 protein. The sample has under 250,000 distinct CDR3 sequences; 15% are singletons. Germline V gene lookup returns CDR1 MNHEY and CDR2 SVGAGI. Trimming took 2 bases from V and 11 from J, leaving 12 bases between them. The CDR3 runs to 12 residues. The chain carries TRBV6-5 and TRBJ1-1, with no clear D. Sequenced: PBMCs or a T cell subset sorted from them (not recorded which). The TCR was taken from an adult woman who had mild COVID-19 (a few samples of this study predate the infection). Cell type and time point are not known. The CDR3 region has the DNA TGTGCCAGCAGTTACCGCGACGGTAAGGCTTTCTTT. The encoded protein is CASSYRDGKAFF.